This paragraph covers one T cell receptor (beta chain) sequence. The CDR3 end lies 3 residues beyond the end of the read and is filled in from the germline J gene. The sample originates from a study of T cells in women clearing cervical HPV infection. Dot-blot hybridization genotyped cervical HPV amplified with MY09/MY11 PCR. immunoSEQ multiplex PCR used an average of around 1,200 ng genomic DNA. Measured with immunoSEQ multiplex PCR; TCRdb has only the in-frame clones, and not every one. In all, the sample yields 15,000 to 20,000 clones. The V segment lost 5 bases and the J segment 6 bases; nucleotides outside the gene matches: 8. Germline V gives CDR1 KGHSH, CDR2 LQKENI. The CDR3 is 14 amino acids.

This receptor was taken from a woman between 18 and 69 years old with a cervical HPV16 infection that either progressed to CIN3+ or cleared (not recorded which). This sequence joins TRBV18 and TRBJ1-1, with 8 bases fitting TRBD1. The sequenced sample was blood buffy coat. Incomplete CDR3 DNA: TGTGCCAGCTCAGCCGACAGGGGAGTCTCTGAA. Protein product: CASSADRGVSE. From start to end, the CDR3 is CASSADRGVSEAFF.